Listed below are T cell receptor beta chains from one sample, sequenced in a study of T cells of healthy individuals. A single record per CDR3 protein comes from TCRdb applying MiXCR to the 5' RACE reads. This table holds about 41,000 distinct CDR3 sequences, 4.5% found once. These receptors were collected from a human donor in good health. Each CDR3 is given with its conserved first and last residue. D genes are given only for firm matches. The size entry is marked missing in some rows and otherwise reads once, few, many or a size class.

abundance,j_gene,v_gene,d_gene,CDR3aa,CDR3nt
medium-sized,TRBJ2-3,TRBV9,TRBD2,CASSVESRLAATTQYF,TGTGCCAGCAGCGTAGAGAGTAGACTAGCTGCTACTACGCAGTATTTT
-,TRBJ1-2,TRBV18,-,CASSQDSTLGGYTF,TGTGCCAGCTCACAGGACAGCACCTTAGGCGGCTACACCTTC
few,TRBJ2-3,TRBV7-2,-,CASSSVWSSNSDTQYF,TGTGCCAGCAGCTCAGTCTGGTCCTCTAACTCAGATACGCAGTATTTT
few,TRBJ2-7,TRBV2,TRBD1,CASSGQGINEQYF,TGTGCCAGCAGTGGACAGGGCATTAACGAGCAGTACTTC
few,TRBJ2-3,TRBV19,-,CASSIWGMAQYF,TGTGCCAGTAGTATATGGGGGATGGCGCAGTATTTT
many,TRBJ2-3,TRBV18,-,CASSPRGSADTQYF,TGTGCCAGCTCACCGAGGGGGTCGGCAGATACGCAGTATTTT
many,TRBJ1-1,TRBV5-1,-,CASSLGTEAFF,TGCGCCAGCAGCTTGGGGACTGAAGCTTTCTTT
many,TRBJ2-5,TRBV29-1,TRBD1,CSVVGQRAQETQYF,TGCAGCGTTGTGGGACAGCGCGCGCAAGAGACCCAGTACTTC
many,TRBJ1-1,TRBV5-4,-,CASSLDDTEAFF,TGTGCCAGCAGCTTGGACGACACTGAAGCTTTCTTT
many,TRBJ1-4,TRBV5-1,-,CASSKDGTWSEKLFF,TGCGCCAGCAGCAAGGACGGGACTTGGAGTGAAAAACTGTTTTTT
many,TRBJ2-1,TRBV12-3/TRBV12-4,TRBD2,CASSRTSGEVVGQFF,TGTGCCAGCAGCCGGACTAGCGGGGAGGTAGTAGGGCAGTTCTTC
-,TRBJ1-1,TRBV7-8,-,CASSSRDPHREAFF,TGTGCCAGCAGCTCCCGCGACCCACACAGGGAAGCTTTCTTT
few,TRBJ2-1,TRBV15,-,CATSSFLPRRGTYNEQFF,TGTGCCACCAGCAGTTTCCTTCCGCGACGGGGAACCTACAATGAGCAGTTCTTC
many,TRBJ1-2,TRBV6-5,TRBD1,CASTRTGGGQGYTF,TGTGCCAGCACCCGGACAGGGGGCGGGCAAGGCTACACCTTC
many,TRBJ2-7,TRBV5-1,TRBD2,CASSLREGLEQYF,TGCGCCAGCAGCCTGCGGGAGGGCCTCGAGCAGTACTTC
many,TRBJ2-5,TRBV20-1,TRBD2,CSARSSSGNGETQYF,TGCAGTGCTAGATCCTCGAGCGGGAATGGGGAGACCCAGTACTTC
many,TRBJ1-5,TRBV4-1,-,CASSQGSVVHSNQPQHF,TGCGCCAGCAGCCAAGGGTCGGTCGTCCATAGCAATCAGCCCCAGCATTTT
many,TRBJ1-5,TRBV20-1,-,CSARDEAGGPQHF,TGCAGTGCTAGAGACGAGGCGGGGGGGCCCCAGCATTTT
many,TRBJ2-3,TRBV28,TRBD2,CASRTSGRDTQYF,TGTGCCAGCCGGACTAGTGGAAGAGATACGCAGTATTTT
many,TRBJ2-2,TRBV29-1,TRBD2,CSASLAGGPVTGELFF,TGCAGCGCAAGCCTAGCGGGAGGGCCGGTTACCGGGGAGCTGTTTTTT
many,TRBJ2-3,TRBV10-3,TRBD1,CAISEPGQSTDTQYF,TGTGCCATCAGTGAACCGGGACAGAGCACAGATACGCAGTATTTT
few,TRBJ2-7,TRBV21-1,-,CASRHRAYEQYF,TGTGCCAGCAGACACAGGGCCTACGAGCAGTACTTC
few,TRBJ2-5,TRBV9,-,CASNRQDQGETQYF,TGTGCCAGTAACCGACAGGACCAGGGAGAGACCCAGTACTTC
many,TRBJ2-3,TRBV6-2/TRBV6-3,TRBD1,CASSKPGQLTDTQYF,TGTGCCAGCAGTAAACCGGGACAGCTCACAGATACGCAGTATTTT
many,TRBJ2-1,TRBV7-3,-,CASRVGQGGNEQFF,TGTGCCAGCAGGGTCGGTCAGGGAGGCAATGAGCAGTTCTTC
many,TRBJ2-2,TRBV18,-,CASSPQQVTGELFF,TGTGCCAGCTCACCACAGCAGGTCACCGGGGAGCTGTTTTTT
medium-sized,TRBJ2-7,TRBV29-1,TRBD1,CSVGKTGIYEQYF,TGCAGCGTTGGAAAGACAGGGATTTACGAGCAGTACTTC
few,TRBJ2-7,TRBV3-1,-,CASSRGGTYEQYF,TGTGCCAGCAGCCGGGGCGGGACCTACGAGCAGTACTTC
many,TRBJ2-3,TRBV6-5,-,CASSYSRTGEGTDTQYF,TGTGCCAGCAGTTACTCGAGAACAGGGGAGGGCACAGATACGCAGTATTTT
many,TRBJ2-3,TRBV21-1,-,CASSADRGTQYF,TGTGCCAGCAGCGCGGACAGGGGAACGCAGTATTTT
many,TRBJ1-1,TRBV7-9,-,CASSPEGRMNTEAFF,TGTGCCAGCAGCCCAGAGGGCAGGATGAACACTGAAGCTTTCTTT
many,TRBJ2-7,TRBV20-1,-,CSAGPKGGSYEQYF,TGCAGTGCTGGCCCCAAGGGGGGCTCCTACGAGCAGTACTTC
many,TRBJ1-2,TRBV10-3,-,CAISGGPHYGYTF,TGTGCCATCAGTGGAGGACCCCACTATGGCTACACCTTC
-,TRBJ2-2,TRBV19,TRBD1,CASSIGSGGQGNTGELFF,TGTGCCAGTAGTATAGGATCTGGGGGACAGGGGAACACCGGGGAGCTGTTTTTT
many,TRBJ2-7,TRBV5-1,-,CASSSQGYEQYF,TGCGCCAGCTCCTCCCAGGGTTACGAGCAGTACTTC
few,TRBJ2-3,TRBV14,-,CASSQGLSPSTDTQYF,TGTGCCAGCAGCCAAGGTCTTTCGCCGAGCACAGATACGCAGTATTTT
-,TRBJ2-7,TRBV3-1,-,CASSQDRVSARRYF,TGTGCCAGCAGCCAAGATCGGGTGTCCGCAAGGCGGTACTTC
-,TRBJ1-1,TRBV11-3,-,CASSQRLGTEAFF,TGTGCCAGCAGCCAAAGGCTTGGCACTGAAGCTTTCTTT
many,TRBJ2-7,TRBV19,-,CASMAGGDYEQYF,TGTGCCAGTATGGCAGGGGGGGACTACGAGCAGTACTTC
many,TRBJ2-7,TRBV7-9,-,CASSLTGLAYEQYF,TGTGCCAGCAGCTTAACTGGGCTGGCCTACGAGCAGTACTTC
-,TRBJ2-2,TRBV27,TRBD1,CASTKGQGSITGKLFF,TGTGCCAGCACCAAAGGACAGGGTAGTATCACCGGGAAGCTGTTTTTT
many,TRBJ2-1,TRBV4-2,-,CASSQGQQNNEQFF,TGTGCCAGCAGCCAAGGACAGCAAAACAATGAGCAGTTCTTC
many,TRBJ2-3,TRBV4-3,-,CASSQDVAGSTDTQYF,TGCGCCAGCAGCCAAGATGTCGCAGGGTCCACAGATACGCAGTATTTT
many,TRBJ1-5,TRBV27,TRBD1,CASSPSGQGVAQPQHF,TGTGCCAGCAGCCCGTCGGGACAGGGAGTAGCTCAGCCCCAGCATTTT
many,TRBJ2-1,TRBV2,-,CASSATGTEFF,TGTGCCAGCAGTGCCACCGGGACGGAGTTCTTC
few,TRBJ2-2,TRBV11-3,TRBD2,CASSPTGTSGTGELFF,TGTGCCAGCAGCCCGACCGGGACTAGCGGAACCGGGGAGCTGTTTTTT